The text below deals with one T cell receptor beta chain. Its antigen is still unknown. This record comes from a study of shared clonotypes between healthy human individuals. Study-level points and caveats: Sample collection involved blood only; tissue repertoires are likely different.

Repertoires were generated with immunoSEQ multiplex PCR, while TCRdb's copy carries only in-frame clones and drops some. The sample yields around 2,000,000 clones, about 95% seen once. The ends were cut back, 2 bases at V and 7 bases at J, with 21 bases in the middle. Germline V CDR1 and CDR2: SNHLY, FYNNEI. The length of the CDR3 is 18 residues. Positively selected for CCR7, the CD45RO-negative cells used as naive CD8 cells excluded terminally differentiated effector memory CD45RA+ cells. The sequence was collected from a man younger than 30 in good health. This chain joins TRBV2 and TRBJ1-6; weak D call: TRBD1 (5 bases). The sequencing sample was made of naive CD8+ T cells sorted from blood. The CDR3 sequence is CASSEYLLRGTPNSPLHF. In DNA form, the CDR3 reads TGTGCCAGCAGTGAATATTTGTTAAGAGGGACCCCGAATTCACCCCTCCACTTT.